Here is one TCR beta chain with its context. Its antigen is unknown. The CDR3 loop spans 14 amino acids. CDR1 LNHDA and CDR2 SQIVND come from the germline V gene (reference sequence). Trimming shortened V by 6 bases and J by 1 base, and 7 bases separated the two germline ends. The data belong to a study of T cells in Graves' hyperthyroidism and ophthalmopathy. From RNA transcripts, TCR beta CDR3 regions were amplified. Primed by the HTBI set, a first-round RT-PCR was run on the TCR CDR3. TCRdb redid the calling of the multiplex PCR reads with MiXCR, one entry per CDR3 protein. The sample shows roughly 740,000 distinct CDR3 sequences, 16% of them seen only once. Overall study findings and caveats: In simple terms, a model built on 13 V-J features told ophthalmopathy apart from stable hyperthyroidism.

PBMCs stemmed from 10 ml fresh peripheral blood. The chain couples TRBV19 to TRBJ2-6, with a weak D call TRBD1 (5 bases). Sequencing was done on a sample of blood. This receptor was taken from a man aged 18 to 29 with Graves' hyperthyroidism. This CDR3 reads CASSHRSGANVLTF. Here the CDR3 DNA reads TGTGCCAGTAGCCACAGGTCTGGGGCCAACGTCCTGACTTTC. The whole variable domain, filled in from reference TRBV19 and TRBJ2-6, reads DGGITQSPKYLFRKEGQNVTLSCEQNLNHDAMYWYRQDPGQGLRLIYYSQIVNDFQKGDIAEGYSVSREKKESFPLTVTSAQKNPTAFYLCASSHRSGANVLTFGAGSRLTVL.